Listed below are T cell receptor beta chains from one sample, sequenced in a study of Graves' ophthalmopathy and Graves' hyperthyroidism. MiXCR, applied by TCRdb to the multiplex PCR reads, yields one record per CDR3 protein. The sample records roughly 700,000 distinct CDR3 sequences, around 40% being singletons. Sequencing used peripheral blood. These receptors all stem from an adult man with Graves' ophthalmopathy. Each CDR3 is given without its conserved first and last residue. The D gene is left open where the match is weak. Clone sizes are given selectively: once, few, many, or a class where the clone is expanded.

v_call: TRBV12-3/TRBV12-4; j_call: TRBJ1-2; clone_size: few; d_call: -; cdr3_aa: ASSFDDRLGYT
v_call: TRBV19; j_call: TRBJ1-1; clone_size: -; d_call: TRBD1; cdr3_aa: ASGIRQGRVTEAF
v_call: TRBV2; j_call: TRBJ1-5; clone_size: -; d_call: -; cdr3_aa: ASRTSGRRETQH
v_call: TRBV10-3; j_call: TRBJ2-2; clone_size: -; d_call: -; cdr3_aa: ASNQGGNTGELF
v_call: TRBV5-1; j_call: TRBJ1-1; clone_size: -; d_call: -; cdr3_aa: ASIDTTGGATEAF
v_call: TRBV7-2; j_call: TRBJ2-7; clone_size: -; d_call: TRBD1; cdr3_aa: ASGRDRDNEQY
v_call: TRBV7-3; j_call: TRBJ2-5; clone_size: few; d_call: -; cdr3_aa: ASSLGLGTSFFTETQY
v_call: TRBV24-1; j_call: TRBJ1-5; clone_size: -; d_call: -; cdr3_aa: ASTPSPVTQPQH
v_call: TRBV7-9; j_call: TRBJ1-1; clone_size: many; d_call: -; cdr3_aa: ASSFGGEAF
v_call: TRBV7-2; j_call: TRBJ2-5; clone_size: many; d_call: -; cdr3_aa: ASSLNSVETQY
v_call: TRBV20-1; j_call: TRBJ2-7; clone_size: few; d_call: TRBD2; cdr3_aa: SASGLAGEYEQY
v_call: TRBV2; j_call: TRBJ2-7; clone_size: once; d_call: TRBD1; cdr3_aa: ASSERPWGQASYEQY
v_call: TRBV29-1; j_call: TRBJ1-1; clone_size: many; d_call: TRBD1; cdr3_aa: SVEGDRASEAF
v_call: TRBV25-1; j_call: TRBJ2-2; clone_size: once; d_call: TRBD1; cdr3_aa: ASSHFRDGQGRTGELF
v_call: TRBV2; j_call: TRBJ2-5; clone_size: -; d_call: TRBD2; cdr3_aa: AGGREGQPQY
v_call: TRBV7-3; j_call: TRBJ1-6; clone_size: few; d_call: TRBD1; cdr3_aa: ASSLSTGGNNSPLH
v_call: TRBV10-3; j_call: TRBJ2-6; clone_size: -; d_call: -; cdr3_aa: AISEYRVGSGANVLT
v_call: TRBV20-1; j_call: TRBJ1-6; clone_size: once; d_call: -; cdr3_aa: SARGRGRLYSPLH
v_call: TRBV12-3/TRBV12-4; j_call: TRBJ1-2; clone_size: -; d_call: -; cdr3_aa: ASSLRHSNYGYT
v_call: TRBV10-3; j_call: TRBJ1-2; clone_size: -; d_call: -; cdr3_aa: ASSKDGSNYGYT
v_call: TRBV28; j_call: TRBJ2-5; clone_size: -; d_call: -; cdr3_aa: ASTQRASQETQY
v_call: TRBV4-3; j_call: TRBJ2-6; clone_size: -; d_call: -; cdr3_aa: ASSQRIASSGANVLT
v_call: TRBV20-1; j_call: TRBJ1-1; clone_size: few; d_call: -; cdr3_aa: SARDPGTSGERAF
v_call: TRBV6-5; j_call: TRBJ1-3; clone_size: many; d_call: -; cdr3_aa: ASSKGNTIY
v_call: TRBV29-1; j_call: TRBJ2-6; clone_size: -; d_call: -; cdr3_aa: SVESLGANVLT
v_call: TRBV7-2; j_call: -; clone_size: -; d_call: -; cdr3_aa: ASSSPDDEQF
v_call: TRBV5-4; j_call: TRBJ1-6; clone_size: -; d_call: -; cdr3_aa: ASSLYGDHSPLH
v_call: TRBV20-1; j_call: TRBJ2-7; clone_size: few; d_call: TRBD2; cdr3_aa: SAKQVAGGYEQY
v_call: TRBV29-1; j_call: TRBJ2-7; clone_size: few; d_call: -; cdr3_aa: SVRRTEGEQY
v_call: TRBV15; j_call: TRBJ2-5; clone_size: many; d_call: -; cdr3_aa: ATSRTLGLDHQETQY
v_call: TRBV7-9; j_call: TRBJ1-1; clone_size: many; d_call: -; cdr3_aa: ASSFPRRQEATGTEAF
v_call: TRBV10-3; j_call: TRBJ2-7; clone_size: many; d_call: TRBD1; cdr3_aa: AISPGQGYEQY
v_call: TRBV2; j_call: TRBJ1-1; clone_size: many; d_call: -; cdr3_aa: ASSDGMNTEAF
v_call: TRBV7-8; j_call: TRBJ2-7; clone_size: -; d_call: TRBD1; cdr3_aa: ASSFGIAQGALVYEQY
v_call: TRBV29-1; j_call: TRBJ1-6; clone_size: -; d_call: TRBD1; cdr3_aa: SGDRGNSPLH
v_call: TRBV6-5; j_call: TRBJ2-5; clone_size: few; d_call: -; cdr3_aa: ASSYAAGDETQY
v_call: TRBV20-1; j_call: TRBJ1-6; clone_size: few; d_call: -; cdr3_aa: SQSSYNSPLH
v_call: TRBV10-2; j_call: TRBJ1-2; clone_size: many; d_call: -; cdr3_aa: ASSEWGVVSGPVRGYT
v_call: TRBV7-3; j_call: TRBJ1-1; clone_size: -; d_call: -; cdr3_aa: ASSQVRGGGKNTEAF